Included here is one T cell receptor beta chain sequence, with context. Its antigen is currently unknown. The sample belongs to a study of shared clonotypes between healthy human individuals. Findings of the study overall: Among the subsets, naive ones generally showed larger estimated richness than memory ones. Naive CD4 clonotypes overlapped across a handful of donors at about 5.3%. All-four-donor shared clonotypes had higher generation probabilities than non-shared clonotypes did.

Naive CD8 cells, CD45RO-negative and positively selected for CCR7, excluded terminally differentiated effector memory CD45RA+ cells. The CDR3 covers 15 residues. V lost 3 bases and J lost 0, with 11 bases in between. Germline CDR1 reads MDHEN; CDR2 reads SYDVKM. Sequencing was performed with immunoSEQ multiplex PCR; in TCRdb, only in-frame clones are kept and a portion is missing. Counted here are about 2.1 million clones, 80% to 95% occurring once; the ten biggest clones make up about 1.7%. The TCR comes from a man aged 18 to 29 in good health. Some clones in this sample may be carry-over from other donors' samples. V and J are TRBV28 and TRBJ1-1, with D unresolved. The sequenced sample was naive CD8+ T cells from PBMCs. The CDR3 DNA is TGTGCCAGCAGTTTCCGGGCCACCATGAACACTGAAGCTTTCTTT. Its protein product is CASSFRATMNTEAFF.